The present T cell receptor beta chain was sequenced within a study of post-analysis software for immune sequencing data. General study points: Roughly five TRBV segments appeared more often in patients than in controls, and TRBV5-6, TRBV5-1 and TRBV20-1 were among these. Relative to controls, patients with multiple sclerosis showed significantly lower normalized Chao1 diversity.

Included in the TCR beta cDNA libraries were unique molecular identifiers. TCRdb used MiXCR to reprocess the PCR reads, holding one entry per CDR3 protein. The sample includes approximately 770,000 distinct CDR3 sequences, 35% to 55% of them seen just once. The length of the CDR3 is 14 residues. Unmatched junction bases numbered 3, after V lost 4 bases and J lost 4 bases. The germline V gene encodes CDR1 DFQATT and CDR2 SNEGSKA (reference sequence). This clonotype was counted between two and nine times. The antigen remains unidentified. This chain joins TRBV20-1 and TRBJ2-1; 11 bases align to TRBD2. The receptor comes from a girl aged 10-17 years with multiple sclerosis. The specimen was blood. CDR3 loop: CSATRTSGYNEQFF. For the CDR3, the DNA is TGCAGTGCTACCAGGACTAGCGGGTACAATGAGCAGTTCTTC.